This TCR beta chain was recorded in a study of T cell repertoires in cytomegalovirus infection. The ends were cut back, 4 bases at V and 3 bases at J, with 10 bases in the middle. The CDR3 length is 14 residues. Germline V gene sequence: CDR1 MDHEN, CDR2 SYDVKM. TCRdb ran MiXCR on the reads and lists one entry per CDR3 protein. The sample consists of around 250,000 distinct CDR3 sequences, 15% to 20% of them appearing once. This clonotype was observed many times. The origin of this receptor is a human donor in good health (CMV status not recorded). Some clones in this sample may be carry-over from other donors' samples. The source material was CD8+ T cells from PBMCs. V is TRBV28 and J is TRBJ1-5; tentative D call: TRBD1 (5 bases). This chain's CDR3 is CASSYRFSNQPQHF. In DNA form, the CDR3 reads TGTGCCAGCAGTTACAGGTTTTCCAATCAGCCCCAGCATTTT.